The next 9 T cell receptor beta chains were all read from a single sample in a study of OX40 agonist ivuxolimab in advanced cancers. The library was built by means of the immunoSEQ multiplex PCR assay. Sourced from immuneACCESS, this table was stored by TCRdb with only in-frame sequences that have V and J called. A share of the clones is absent; for the studies checked, an unresolved V gene accounts for under half, and the remainder has no known explanation. The sample table contains around 14,000 clones; only one count was recorded for approximately 75% of them. Roughly 35% of the sample is in the top ten clones. The sequencing here drew on CD4+ or CD8+ T cells sorted from blood, taken in a trial of the OX40 agonist ivuxolimab. Every receptor here comes from an adult with an advanced solid tumor such as melanoma, head and neck, liver or kidney cancer.

This clone was observed a few times. This rearrangement joins TRBV7-6 to TRBJ2-3, with 7 bases aligning to TRBD2. The V gene end was trimmed by 4 bases and the J gene end by 4 bases; junction bases not matched to a gene: 8. The V gene's germline CDR1 is SGHVS and CDR2 FNYEAQ. This CDR3 contains 15 residues. CDR3 bases: TGTGCCAGCAGCTGGGGGGGAGGGGAAGCAGATACGCAGTATTTT. It codes for CASSWGGGEADTQYF.

The CDR3 here is CASSEVGGSYNEQFF. As DNA, the CDR3 is TGCGCCAGCAGTGAGGTCGGGGGTTCCTACAATGAGCAGTTCTTC. The J gene is TRBJ2-1, the V gene TRBV10-2; TRBD2 might be the D (6 bases). This CDR3 has 15 amino acids. Per germline, CDR1 WSHSY and CDR2 SAAADI. Trimming took off 2 bases at V and 1 base at J, with 9 bases between the two ends.

This rearrangement joins TRBV5-8 to TRBJ2-3; TRBD2 might be the D (6 bases). The V gene's germline CDR1 is SGHTS and CDR2 YDEGEE. Trimming pared 4 bases from V and 14 bases from J, leaving 20 bases between. The CDR3 has 13 residues. DNA for the CDR3: TGTGCCAGCAGCGCAACACTAGCTGACGTTGGGTATTTT. It codes for CASSATLADVGYF.

V usage is TRBV5-6 and J usage is TRBJ2-7; 11 bases agree with TRBD1. This CDR3 spans 14 amino acids. After removal of 3 bases from V and 4 bases from J, the junction contained 3 bases not matched to a gene. Germline CDR1 and CDR2: SGHDT and YYEEEE. The CDR3 DNA reads as TGTGCCAGCAGCTATGGGACAGGGGGGTACGAGCAGTACTTC. Translated, it gives CASSYGTGGYEQYF.

The V call is TRBV27, the J call TRBJ2-5; D could derive from TRBD1 or TRBD2 (5 bases each). Trimming removed 3 bases from V and 0 bases from J, with 14 bases in between. Germline CDR1 MNHEY, CDR2 SMNVEV (reference sequence). This CDR3 is 16 amino acids long. In nucleotides, the CDR3 is TGTGCCAGCAGTTTGGGTCGGGGCAGGCACCAAGAGACCCAGTACTTC. Residues: CASSLGRGRHQETQYF.

The chain has TRBV6-5 and TRBJ2-1; 7 bases map to TRBD2. The CDR3 totals 14 residues. Germline V gene lookup returns CDR1 MNHEY and CDR2 SVGAGI. V gave up 2 bases and J gave up 9 bases; unmatched junction bases: 7. The CDR3 region is CASSYVGGVSEQFF. CDR3 DNA sequence: TGTGCCAGCAGTTACGTGGGGGGGGTAAGTGAGCAGTTCTTC.

The chain recombines TRBV19 with TRBJ1-1; D is ambiguous. This CDR3 comprises 13 residues. Between the trimmed V and J ends, which lost 7 bases and 3 bases, there was a span of 12 bases. Germline CDR1 LNHDA, CDR2 SQIVND (reference sequence). The CDR3 is CASTQVSYTEAFF. The CDR3 DNA is TGTGCCAGTACCCAGGTTTCCTACACTGAAGCTTTCTTT.

The V gene is TRBV5-6, the J gene TRBJ2-7, with 7 bases fitting TRBD1. CDR1 SGHDT and CDR2 YYEEEE come from the germline V gene. The V and J ends lost 2 bases and 5 bases, in that order; junction bases with no gene match: 1. This CDR3 is built from 12 residues. CDR3 loop: CASSFTGDEQYF. The CDR3 region has the DNA TGTGCCAGCAGCTTTACAGGGGACGAGCAGTACTTC.

The chain recombines TRBV29-1 with TRBJ2-7; 12 bases fit TRBD2. The CDR3 is 14 amino acids. J lost 3 bases, V lost 1 base, and 1 base had no gene match. Germline-derived CDR1 and CDR2 are SQVTM and ANQGSEA. The CDR3 loop is CSVEATSGSYEQYF. CDR3 nucleotide sequence: TGCAGCGTTGAAGCGACTAGCGGGAGCTACGAGCAGTACTTC.